Each of the 31 T cell receptor beta chains below was sequenced from the same sample in a study of blood T cells in healthy people across ages. A second PCR, run for about 7 to 11 cycles, used a sample-barcoded 5' primer plus a J-beta primer mix. TCRdb used MiXCR to reprocess the 5' RACE reads, holding one entry per CDR3 protein. Of over a million distinct CDR3 sequences detected, roughly 24% appear once; the ten largest clones hold around 0.7%. The data were also submitted as part of a second study, on T cells of mothers and their children.

The sequencing input was blood. Receptors originate from a girl aged 2-10 years in good health.

This clonotype was detected only a few times. The rearrangement joins TRBV12-3 or TRBV12-4 to TRBJ1-5; 8 bases map to TRBD1. CDR3 length: 16 amino acids. Trimming at V came to 3 bases and at J to 4 bases, leaving 8 bases not matched to a gene. CDR3 amino acids: CASSFNTGTGNQPQHF. The CDR3, as DNA: TGTGCCAGCAGTTTCAATACCGGGACAGGAAATCAGCCCCAGCATTTT.

The chain links TRBV10-3 to TRBJ2-1, with D unclear. The better agreement between TRBJ2-5 and the DNA end casts doubt on the J call. Germline V lookup: CDR1 ENHRY, CDR2 SYGVKD. This CDR3 has 14 amino acids. CDR3: CAISVGNAGETQYF. In DNA form, the CDR3 reads TGTGCCATCAGTGTTGGAAACGCCGGGGAGACCCAGTACTTC.

The rearrangement joins TRBV29-1 to TRBJ2-3, with 9 bases fitting TRBD2. Germline values: CDR1 SQVTM, CDR2 ANQGSEA. The CDR3 is made up of 13 amino acids. The CDR3 nucleotides are TGCAGTGGTTCTCGCGGGAGGGGAGATACGCAGTATTTT. Its protein product is CSGSRGRGDTQYF.

The rearrangement joins TRBV4-1 to TRBJ1-2; tentative D call: TRBD1 (6 bases). Trimming took 4 bases from V and 5 from J, leaving 26 bases between them. CDR3 length: 18 residues. Germline values: CDR1 MGHRA, CDR2 YSYEKL. CDR3 sequence: CASSRTQSAGQKEYGYTF. For the CDR3, the DNA is TGCGCCAGCAGCCGAACACAATCCGCTGGACAGAAAGAATATGGCTACACCTTC.

This clonotype has a handful of counts. V is TRBV4-1 and J is TRBJ2-2, with 11 bases that match TRBD2. V trimming: 2 bases; J trimming: 1 base; junction bases outside the gene matches: 3. CDR1 and CDR2 (germline): MGHRA, YSYEKL. The CDR3 has 17 residues. The CDR3: CASSQWLAGGNTGELFF. The DNA for the CDR3 is TGCGCCAGCAGCCAATGGCTAGCGGGAGGGAACACCGGGGAGCTGTTTTTT.

This clonotype was counted between two and nine times. V is TRBV27 and J is TRBJ2-5; 8 nucleotides agree with TRBD2. The DNA end is more similar to TRBJ2-1, so the J call may be wrong. CDR1 and CDR2 (germline): MNHEY, SMNVEV (reference sequence). The CDR3 is made up of 15 amino acids. The CDR3 loop reads CASSFAGRALNEQFF. The CDR3 DNA reads as TGTGCCAGCAGTTTTGCCGGGAGGGCCCTCAATGAGCAGTTCTTC.

The chain joins TRBV29-1 to TRBJ1-1; no reliable D call. V was clipped by 4 bases and J by 4 bases, with 19 bases between them. The CDR3 totals 15 residues. CDR1 and CDR2 (germline): SQVTM, ANQGSEA. The CDR3 DNA reads TGCAGCGTTGGACCTCCCTCAGCGGCCGTCACTGAAGCTTTCTTT. Protein sequence: CSVGPPSAAVTEAFF.

This chain joins TRBV19 and TRBJ1-5, with D hard to call. The CDR3 runs 14 residues. Germline V gives CDR1 LNHDA, CDR2 SQIVND (reference sequence). V lost 6 bases and J 0 bases, leaving 9 bases between the germline ends. CDR3 sequence: CASSKILSNQPQHF. CDR3 coding DNA: TGTGCCAGTAGCAAGATCCTTAGCAATCAGCCCCAGCATTTT.

This chain uses TRBV5-1 with TRBJ2-2; D unclear. The CDR3 has 15 amino acids. Deletions cut 4 bases from V and 1 base from J, with 11 bases between. From germline, CDR1 is SGHRS and CDR2 YFSETQ. This CDR3 reads CASSLLLENTGELFF. The CDR3 bases are TGCGCCAGCAGCCTCCTGTTGGAGAACACCGGGGAGCTGTTTTTT.

This clonotype showed up just a few times. V gene TRBV2 combines with J gene TRBJ1-5, with D unresolved. This CDR3 has 15 amino acids. V lost 7 bases and J 2 bases, leaving 15 bases between the germline ends. Germline-derived CDR1 and CDR2 are SNHLY and FYNNEI. CDR3 region: CASNWSPWGNQPQHF. The CDR3 DNA sequence: TGTGCCAGCAACTGGTCCCCTTGGGGCAATCAGCCCCAGCATTTT.

Remarks on this clonotype: An end of the junction differs from the germline gene, which may be a read error. The rearrangement joins TRBV7-9 to TRBJ1-1; D remains ambiguous. Germline-derived CDR1 and CDR2 are SEHNR and FQNEAQ (reference sequence). CDR3 length: 13 amino acids. The CDR3 loop reads CARSFEGNTEAFF. The CDR3 DNA is TGTGCCCGCAGCTTCGAGGGGAACACTGAAGCTTTCTTT.

The chain is built from TRBV7-6 and TRBJ2-2; no firm D call. CDR1 is SGHVS and CDR2 is FNYEAQ in the germline V gene. V lost 5 bases, J lost 3 bases, and 10 bases lay in between. The CDR3 has 14 amino acids. The CDR3 reads CASSPNTYTGELFF. The CDR3 bases are TGTGCCAGCAGCCCGAATACCTACACCGGGGAGCTGTTTTTT.

V and J are TRBV4-3 and TRBJ2-7; D may match TRBD1 or TRBD2 (5 bases each). This CDR3 has 19 residues. CDR1 and CDR2 from the germline V gene are LGHNA and YSLEER. V was cut by 0 bases and J by 3 bases, with 24 bases left in between. The CDR3 spells CASSQDGFNEAGRLYEQYF. The CDR3 nucleotides are TGCGCCAGCAGCCAAGATGGGTTTAATGAGGCAGGGAGACTCTACGAGCAGTACTTC.

The V call is TRBV19, the J call TRBJ1-1; the D gene is possibly TRBD1 (6 bases). The V end was cut by 3 bases, the J end by 7 bases, with 9 bases between. The CDR3 has 12 residues. Germline V gives CDR1 LNHDA, CDR2 SQIVND (reference sequence). The CDR3 bases are TGTGCCAGTAGTATCGGAGGGGGTGAAGCTTTCTTT. It translates to CASSIGGGEAFF.

The chain recombines TRBV28 with TRBJ1-2; TRBD1 might be the D (6 bases). V dropped 2 bases and J dropped 4 bases, with 11 bases sitting between them. CDR1 and CDR2 (germline): MDHEN, SYDVKM. The CDR3 runs 14 residues. The CDR3 DNA reads TGTGCCAGCAGTTTAGTGGACAGCCCCTATGGCTACACCTTC. Amino acids: CASSLVDSPYGYTF.

This clonotype came up a few times. This sequence joins TRBV27 and TRBJ2-6; D is ambiguous. CDR1 MNHEY and CDR2 SMNVEV come from the germline V gene (reference sequence). Trimming shortened V by 6 bases and J by 12 bases, and 15 bases separated the two germline ends. The CDR3 sequence is 13 residues long. The CDR3 spells CASSPQGLGVLTF. For the CDR3, the DNA is TGTGCCAGCAGCCCCCAAGGCCTCGGCGTCCTGACTTTC. Using reference TRBV27 and TRBJ2-6 for the parts outside the CDR3, the full variable domain is EAQVTQNPRYLITVTGKKLTVTCSQNMNHEYMSWYRQDPGLGLRQIYYSMNVEVTDKGDVPEGYKVSRKEKRNFPLILESPSPNQTSLYFCASSPQGLGVLTFGAGSRLTVL.

The V call is TRBV4-3, the J call TRBJ1-5; 8 bases fit TRBD1. Germline lookup yields CDR1 LGHNA and CDR2 YSLEER. Trimming removed 0 bases from V and 4 bases from J; junction bases left unmatched: 11. CDR3 length: 18 residues. CDR3: CASSQDLIGTGPNQPQHF. CDR3 nucleotides: TGCGCCAGCAGCCAAGACCTAATAGGGACAGGCCCTAATCAGCCCCAGCATTTT.

The chain has TRBV14 and TRBJ2-3, with no clear D. Trimming shortened V by 0 bases and J by 9 bases, and 7 bases separated the two germline ends. CDR1 is SGHDN and CDR2 is FVKESK in the germline V gene. The length of the CDR3 is 12 residues. DNA of the CDR3: TGTGCCAGCAGCCAAGATCGTCGGACGCAGTATTTT. Translating gives CASSQDRRTQYF.

As for this clonotype: At one end, the junction sequence differs from germline, possibly due to a read error. The rearrangement links TRBV7-9 to TRBJ1-4; D ambiguous. CDR3 size: 12 residues. Germline V CDR1 and CDR2: SEHNR, FQNEAQ (reference sequence). As DNA, the CDR3 is TGTGCCAGCAGCGGCCGGGATTCTCCCATAATTTTT. Translating gives CASSGRDSPIIF.

The chain carries TRBV7-9 and TRBJ2-1; TRBD2 agrees at 11 bases. V dropped 1 base and J dropped 0; count of bases not matched to a gene: 8. Germline V CDR1 and CDR2: SEHNR, FQNEAQ (reference sequence). The CDR3 loop spans 19 amino acids. In nucleotides, the CDR3 is TGTGCCAGCAGCTTAGACGGGGCTAGCGGGGGGAGCTCCTACAATGAGCAGTTCTTC. Amino acids: CASSLDGASGGSSYNEQFF.

Note on this clonotype: A read error may produce the germline difference seen at one junction end. The genes are TRBV4-1 and TRBJ2-5, with D perhaps matching TRBD1 (5 bases). CDR1 is MGHRA, CDR2 YSYEKL, per germline. This CDR3 comprises 14 residues. The DNA of the CDR3 is TGCGCCAACAGCCAAATCAGGGCAGAGGAGACCCAGTACTTC. Translation: CANSQIRAEETQYF.

As concerns this clonotype: At one end, the junction sequence differs from germline, possibly due to a read error. The J gene is TRBJ2-7, the V gene TRBV7-2; D possibly uses TRBD1 or TRBD2 (5 bases each). CDR1 and CDR2 from the germline V gene are SGHTA and FQGNSA. CDR3 length: 14 amino acids. CDR3 region: CVSSSGLGRYEQYF. CDR3 sequence (DNA): TGTGTCAGCAGCTCCGGACTGGGGCGTTACGAGCAGTACTTC.

On this clonotype itself: At one end, the junction sequence differs from germline, possibly due to a read error. The chain is built from TRBV11-2 and TRBJ1-4; no firm D call. This CDR3 is built from 12 residues. Germline loops: CDR1 SGHAT, CDR2 FQNNGV. DNA for the CDR3: TGTGCCAGCAGCCTAGACGCCGAAAAACTGTTTTTT. It specifies CASSLDAEKLFF.

This sequence joins TRBV9 and TRBJ2-1; D gene unclear. Germline-derived CDR1 and CDR2 are SGDLS and YYNGEE. The CDR3 length is 15 residues. V dropped 0 bases and J dropped 1 base, with 8 bases sitting between them. CDR3 residues: CASSVDGVSYNEQFF. CDR3 in DNA: TGTGCCAGCAGCGTAGATGGGGTTTCCTACAATGAGCAGTTCTTC.

As for this clonotype: Mismatch with germline at one junction end may stem from a read error. The J gene is TRBJ2-5, the V gene TRBV7-7, with D perhaps TRBD1 or TRBD2 (6 bases each). Germline CDR1 SSHAT, CDR2 FNYEAQ (reference sequence). This CDR3 spans 14 amino acids. The CDR3 spells CASSRRGDQETQYF. The CDR3 DNA sequence: TGTGCTAGCAGCCGGAGGGGGGACCAAGAGACCCAGTACTTC. Combining the CDR3 with reference TRBV7-7 and TRBJ2-5 gives the whole variable domain GAGVSQSPRYKVTKRGQDVTLRCDPISSHATLYWYQQALGQGPEFLTYFNYEAQPDKSGLPSDRFSAERPEGSISTLTIQRTEQRDSAMYRCASSRRGDQETQYFGPGTRLLVL.

The J gene is TRBJ1-1, the V gene TRBV28; D gene uncertain. V was cut by 6 bases and J by 10 bases, with 12 bases left in between. CDR1 is MDHEN and CDR2 is SYDVKM in the germline V gene. The CDR3 length is 11 residues. The CDR3 DNA follows: TGTGCCAGCAGCTTAAAAAAACGAGCTTTCTTT. Residues: CASSLKKRAFF.

This clonotype turned up a few times. V and J are TRBV6-5 and TRBJ2-7; 7 nucleotides line up with TRBD1. The CDR3 contains 14 residues. V dropped 0 bases and J dropped 3; count of bases not matched to a gene: 2. Germline V gives CDR1 MNHEY, CDR2 SVGAGI. In DNA form, the CDR3 reads TGTGCCAGCAGTTACTCCCAGGGGGTCTACGAGCAGTACTTC. This translates into CASSYSQGVYEQYF.

The V gene is TRBV3-1, the J gene TRBJ1-5; D remains ambiguous. Trimming pared 0 bases from V and 1 base from J, leaving 7 bases between. Germline assignment: CDR1 LGHDT and CDR2 YNNKEL (reference sequence). The CDR3 spans 15 residues. The CDR3 DNA follows: TGTGCCAGCAGCCAAGAGAGGTTAAGCAATCAGCCCCAGCATTTT. Its translation is CASSQERLSNQPQHF.

V is TRBV5-4 and J is TRBJ2-6; D not certain. Germline V CDR1 and CDR2: SGHNT, YYREEE (reference sequence). The CDR3 totals 14 residues. Trimming left V 1 base short and J 4 bases short, with 6 bases between. The DNA of the CDR3 is TGTGCCAGCAGCTTGTATCCCGGGGCCAACGTCCTGACTTTC. It specifies CASSLYPGANVLTF. The whole variable domain, remainder taken from reference TRBV5-4 and TRBJ2-6, is ETGVTQSPTHLIKTRGQQVTLRCSSQSGHNTVSWYQQALGQGPQFIFQYYREEENGRGNFPPRFSGLQFPNYSSELNVNALELDDSALYLCASSLYPGANVLTFGAGSRLTVL.

The J gene is TRBJ2-3, the V gene TRBV25-1, with D uncertain. CDR1 MGHDK and CDR2 SYGVNS come from the germline V gene. V was cut by 7 bases and J by 1 base, with 9 bases left in between. The CDR3 totals 13 residues. The CDR3 DNA reads as TGTGCCAGCACCCCCGCAGGCACAGATACGCAGTATTTT. As protein: CASTPAGTDTQYF.

The V and J genes are TRBV20-1 and TRBJ1-2; a possible D gene is TRBD1 (5 bases). Germline CDR1 is DFQATT and CDR2 is SNEGSKA (reference sequence). The V end lost 0 bases, the J end lost 1 base, and 9 bases lay between the germline ends. The length of the CDR3 is 14 residues. The CDR3 nucleotides read TGCAGTGCTAGAGAACCAGGGATTAACTATGGCTACACCTTC. It is translated as CSAREPGINYGYTF.